This T cell receptor (beta chain) derives from a study of OX40 agonist ivuxolimab in advanced cancers. In the study overall: Three patients responded partially, comprising one with hepatocellular carcinoma and two with cutaneous melanoma.

The data were produced by immunoSEQ multiplex PCR, yet TCRdb's version contains in-frame clones alone and is incomplete. The table lists tens of thousands of clones, roughly 80% of them singletons. The material sequenced was CD4+ or CD8+ T cells sorted from blood, taken in a trial of the OX40 agonist ivuxolimab. This receptor was identified in an adult with an advanced solid tumor such as melanoma, head and neck, liver or kidney cancer.

CDR3 nucleotides: TGTGCCAGTAGCTCTCCGGGACAGGGTCGCACTGAAGCTTTCTTT. Protein product: CASSSPGQGRTEAFF. The J gene is TRBJ1-1, the V gene TRBV19; 9 nucleotides align to TRBD1. V was clipped by 6 bases and J by 4 bases; unmatched bases: 9. This CDR3 region has 15 residues. Germline loops: CDR1 LNHDA, CDR2 SQIVND (reference sequence).